This T cell receptor beta chain was captured in a study of STAT5B mutations in CD4+ large granular lymphocyte leukemia. Findings and limits, study-wide: TRBV06-family usage was enriched in top patient clones (8/27) versus controls (2/35). No patients shared main leukemic clonotypes, though less than 30% appeared at low frequency elsewhere. CD4-sorted patient repertoires seemed more clonal than healthy CD4+ repertoires.

This CDR3 region has 13 residues. Germline lookup yields CDR1 LGHNA and CDR2 YNFKEQ. The assay was run at survey level. The method was immunoSEQ multiplex PCR; TCRdb's version includes in-frame clones alone and lacks a portion of them. The table has approximately 32,000 clones, 70% to 90% seen once; the top ten hold 0.97%. As concerns this clone: Antigen: not known. The germline gene is not matched at one end of the junction; a read error may be the cause.

This TCR came from a human donor in good health. The rearrangement joins TRBV4-2 to TRBJ1-1, with no clear D. The sequenced material came from CD4+ T cells from blood buffy coats. The CDR3 DNA follows: TGTGCCAGCAGCCAAGTGCCAGCCCCTGAGGCTTTCTTT. It translates to CASSQVPAPEAFF.